Sequencing of this T cell receptor beta chain was carried out in a study of OX40 agonist ivuxolimab in advanced cancers. The study, taken as a whole, reports: The study found among the lowest clonal expansion in partial responders at 0.1-3.0 mg/kg.

Regarding this clone: Its antigen is not identified.

Profiling relied on immunoSEQ multiplex PCR, and the TCRdb table lists in-frame clones only, not all of them. This sample has 80,000 to 100,000 clones, with about 92% found just once. V lost 4 bases and J lost 1; bases outside the gene matches: 5. The germline CDR1 and CDR2 sequences are SGHNT and YYREEE (reference sequence). The CDR3 is 15 residues long. Material: CD4+ or CD8+ T cells sorted from blood, obtained in a trial of the OX40 agonist ivuxolimab. The receptor's source is an adult with an advanced solid tumor such as melanoma, head and neck, liver or kidney cancer. This chain uses TRBV5-4 with TRBJ2-1, with TRBD1 identical over 7 bases. The chain's CDR3 is CASSMTGQSYNEQFF. CDR3 nucleotide sequence: TGTGCCAGCAGCATGACAGGGCAGTCCTACAATGAGCAGTTCTTC.